Listed below are T cell receptor beta chains from one sample, sequenced in a study of blood T cells in healthy people across ages. One entry per CDR3 protein, called by TCRdb with MiXCR from the 5' RACE reads. The table shows approximately 1,700,000 distinct CDR3 sequences, with about two fifths occurring only once. Input material: blood. The receptors were gathered from a human donor in good health. Each CDR3 is given with its conserved first and last residue.

v_call	j_call	cdr3_aa
TRBV24-1	TRBJ2-5	CATSDTGQQETQYF
TRBV12-3/TRBV12-4	TRBJ2-6	CASRDSSSGANVLTF
TRBV11-2	TRBJ2-3	CASTPLASTDTQYF
TRBV12-1	TRBJ1-5	CASSFYGGQPQHF
TRBV5-8	TRBJ2-5	CASSHLMGDETQYF
TRBV4-2	TRBJ2-3	CASSQVGPPPTQYF
TRBV15	TRBJ2-5	CATSRDLGGGTGQETQYF
TRBV28	TRBJ2-5	CASSPPQKTQYF
TRBV3-1	TRBJ2-5	CASSHGTSGVGDETQYF
TRBV2	TRBJ1-1	CASQATGYTEAFF
TRBV7-7	TRBJ2-3	CASSLGARGATTTDTQYF
TRBV5-5	TRBJ2-5	CASSLRWGVRETQYF
TRBV7-6	NA	CASSPIVGSEQYF
TRBV20-1	TRBJ2-3	CSARDGAGESTDTQYF
TRBV29-1	TRBJ1-1	CSVEGGPNAEAFF